This is a list of T cell receptor beta chains from one sample in a study of blood T cell repertoires in COVID-19. Profiling relied on immunoSEQ multiplex PCR, and the TCRdb table lists in-frame clones only, not all of them. The data show around 150,000 clones, less than 85% seen once. The sequenced sample was peripheral blood. The receptors originated from a woman aged 40 to 50 with COVID-19, enrolled during active disease. Both conserved end residues are part of each CDR3. Each record gives: D gene, J gene, clone size, V gene, CDR3 protein, CDR3 DNA. The D gene is left open where the match is weak. Clone sizes are given selectively: once, few, many, or a class where the clone is expanded.

D: TRBD2
J: TRBJ2-1
size: -
V: TRBV12-3/TRBV12-4
CDR3: CASSNSGAYEQFF
DNA: TGTGCCAGCAGCAATAGCGGGGCCTATGAGCAGTTCTTC

D: TRBD2
J: TRBJ2-5
size: -
V: TRBV2
CDR3: CASSEVAGGLETQYF
DNA: TGTGCCAGCAGTGAGGTAGCGGGGGGCCTGGAGACCCAGTACTTC

D: -
J: TRBJ1-1
size: -
V: TRBV6-2/TRBV6-3
CDR3: CASSRSSGAFF
DNA: TGTGCCAGCAGCCGAAGCTCAGGCGCTTTCTTT

D: -
J: TRBJ1-1
size: -
V: TRBV7-9
CDR3: CASSLALSNTEAFF
DNA: TGTGCCAGCAGCTTGGCCCTTTCGAACACTGAAGCTTTCTTT

D: -
J: TRBJ1-5
size: -
V: TRBV6-5
CDR3: CASSYSRGGDQPQHF
DNA: TGTGCCAGCAGTTACTCGCGGGGGGGAGATCAGCCCCAGCATTTT

D: TRBD1
J: TRBJ2-1
size: few
V: TRBV29-1
CDR3: CSVGGQGFGNEQFF
DNA: TGCAGCGTTGGGGGACAGGGGTTTGGCAATGAGCAGTTCTTC

D: TRBD1
J: TRBJ2-5
size: -
V: TRBV7-2
CDR3: CASSSPGQIETQYF
DNA: TGTGCCAGCAGCTCTCCGGGACAGATAGAGACCCAGTACTTC

D: TRBD1
J: TRBJ2-1
size: -
V: TRBV9
CDR3: CASSAENRGLWNEQFF
DNA: TGTGCCAGCAGCGCGGAGAACAGGGGGCTTTGGAATGAGCAGTTCTTC

D: TRBD1
J: TRBJ2-3
size: -
V: TRBV6-5
CDR3: CASSLTGNVWDTQYF
DNA: TGTGCCAGCAGTCTGACAGGGAACGTCTGGGATACGCAGTATTTT

D: TRBD1
J: TRBJ2-3
size: -
V: TRBV19
CDR3: CASSPKGTGARDTQYF
DNA: TGTGCCAGTAGTCCTAAAGGGACAGGGGCAAGAGATACGCAGTATTTT

D: -
J: TRBJ2-5
size: -
V: TRBV7-8
CDR3: CASSLASRVQYF
DNA: TGTGCCAGCAGCTTAGCGTCCAGGGTCCAGTACTTC

D: TRBD1
J: TRBJ1-5
size: few
V: TRBV10-3
CDR3: CAISRDRANQPQHF
DNA: TGTGCCATCAGCCGGGACAGGGCCAATCAGCCCCAGCATTTT

D: TRBD2
J: TRBJ2-1
size: -
V: TRBV27
CDR3: CASSLAGRAYNEQFF
DNA: TGTGCCAGCAGTCTTGCCGGGAGGGCCTACAATGAGCAGTTCTTC

D: TRBD2
J: TRBJ2-3
size: once
V: TRBV6-4
CDR3: CASSDSAGGAADTQYF
DNA: TGTGCCAGCAGTGACTCCGCGGGGGGCGCGGCAGATACGCAGTATTTT

D: TRBD2
J: TRBJ2-1
size: -
V: TRBV7-8
CDR3: CASSSAGTSFTGEQFF
DNA: TGTGCCAGCAGCTCAGCCGGGACTAGCTTTACCGGTGAGCAGTTCTTC

D: -
J: TRBJ1-5
size: -
V: TRBV19
CDR3: CASTEGRFHNQPQHF
DNA: TGTGCCAGTACCGAGGGGAGGTTCCATAATCAGCCCCAGCATTTT

D: -
J: TRBJ2-3
size: once
V: TRBV9
CDR3: CASSVGGIGRDTQYF
DNA: TGTGCCAGCAGCGTAGGGGGCATAGGACGAGATACGCAGTATTTT

D: -
J: TRBJ2-2
size: -
V: TRBV6-6
CDR3: CAGYRLDTGELFF
DNA: TGTGCCGGCTACAGGTTAGACACCGGGGAGCTGTTTTTT

D: -
J: TRBJ1-1
size: once
V: TRBV4-1
CDR3: CASSQETANTEAFF
DNA: TGCGCCAGCAGCCAAGAAACAGCGAACACTGAAGCTTTCTTT

D: TRBD1
J: TRBJ2-6
size: once
V: TRBV18
CDR3: CASSLDRAGANVLTF
DNA: TGTGCCAGCTCACTGGACAGGGCTGGGGCCAACGTCCTGACTTTC

D: -
J: TRBJ2-2
size: -
V: TRBV28
CDR3: CASSYPHTGELFF
DNA: TGTGCCAGCAGTTATCCCCATACCGGGGAGCTGTTTTTT

D: -
J: TRBJ2-2
size: once
V: TRBV4-1
CDR3: CASSQDPLNTGELFF
DNA: TGCGCCAGCAGCCAAGATCCCCTCAACACCGGGGAGCTGTTTTTT

D: TRBD1
J: TRBJ1-2
size: once
V: TRBV11-2
CDR3: CASSLVPGQGRAGYTF
DNA: TGTGCCAGCAGCTTAGTCCCGGGACAGGGCCGGGCTGGCTACACCTTC

D: -
J: TRBJ1-5
size: -
V: TRBV4-1
CDR3: CASSQDFGINQPQHF
DNA: TGCGCCAGCAGCCAAGATTTCGGGATCAATCAGCCCCAGCATTTT

D: TRBD1
J: TRBJ2-4
size: -
V: TRBV3-1/TRBV3-2
CDR3: CASSLDRVTSIQYF
DNA: TGTGCCAGCAGCCTAGACAGGGTGACGAGCATTCAGTACTTC

D: -
J: TRBJ1-2
size: -
V: TRBV30
CDR3: CAWSVSGGQYPSYGYTF
DNA: TGTGCCTGGAGTGTAAGCGGGGGACAATACCCCAGCTATGGCTACACCTTC

D: TRBD1
J: TRBJ1-4
size: few
V: TRBV15
CDR3: CATSREQGAHEKLFF
DNA: TGTGCCACCAGCAGAGAACAGGGGGCGCATGAAAAACTGTTTTTT

D: -
J: TRBJ2-6
size: -
V: TRBV3-1/TRBV3-2
CDR3: CASSRRTSGANVLTF
DNA: TGTGCCAGCAGCCGGAGAACATCTGGGGCCAACGTCCTGACTTTC

D: -
J: TRBJ2-5
size: -
V: TRBV30
CDR3: CAWSQYQETQYF
DNA: TGTGCCTGGAGTCAGTACCAAGAGACCCAGTACTTC

D: TRBD2
J: TRBJ2-1
size: -
V: TRBV3-1/TRBV3-2
CDR3: CASSQDLLAGAREQFF
DNA: TGTGCCAGCAGCCAAGATTTACTAGCGGGGGCGAGAGAGCAGTTCTTC

D: -
J: TRBJ1-5
size: -
V: TRBV3-1/TRBV3-2
CDR3: CASSQGQGNQPQHF
DNA: TGTGCCAGCAGCCAAGGGCAGGGTAATCAGCCCCAGCATTTT

D: -
J: TRBJ2-6
size: once
V: TRBV5-5
CDR3: CASSTGPSGANVLTF
DNA: TGTGCCAGCAGCACAGGGCCCTCTGGGGCCAACGTCCTGACTTTC

D: -
J: TRBJ2-3
size: -
V: TRBV3-1/TRBV3-2
CDR3: CASSRQTGRTDTQYF
DNA: TGTGCCAGCAGCCGTCAAACCGGGAGAACAGATACGCAGTATTTT

D: TRBD2
J: TRBJ2-2
size: -
V: TRBV19
CDR3: CATKTSGGAATGELFF
DNA: TGTGCCACCAAAACTAGCGGGGGGGCGGCCACCGGGGAGCTGTTTTTT

D: TRBD2
J: TRBJ2-1
size: -
V: TRBV19
CDR3: CASSMVGGRAREQFF
DNA: TGTGCCAGTAGTATGGTTGGCGGGAGGGCCCGGGAGCAGTTCTTC